These T cell receptor beta chains were read from a single sample in a study of cytomegalovirus exposure and HLA in healthy donors. The repertoire was sequenced with immunoSEQ multiplex PCR; TCRdb's copy has only in-frame clones and lacks some. The table shows over 100,000 clones, with about 70% occurring only once. Input material: PBMCs. These receptors were taken from a male donor in good health and CMV-seronegative. CDR3s include the opening cysteine and the closing phenylalanine or tryptophan. D genes are given only for firm matches. Clone size is stated in some rows and not others, as once, few, many or a class when expanded.

d_call j_call clone_size v_call cdr3_nt cdr3_aa
NA TRBJ1-3 NA TRBV25-1 TGTGCCAGCAGTGGGGCATTTGGAAACACCATATATTTT CASSGAFGNTIYF
NA TRBJ2-5 once TRBV6-6 TGTGCCAGCAGGTTACCTCCGACAGGCCAACAAGAGACCCAGTACTTC CASRLPPTGQQETQYF
NA TRBJ2-5 NA TRBV18 TGTGCCAGCTCATCCGGCCAAGAGACCCAGTACTTC CASSSGQETQYF
TRBD1 TRBJ1-2 NA TRBV5-1 TGCGCCAGCAGCCACTCCACCGGGACAGGGGCTGCCCAGGCCTATGGCTACACCTTC CASSHSTGTGAAQAYGYTF
NA TRBJ1-3 NA TRBV11-2 TGTGCCAGCAGCTTATCGAACACCATATATTTT CASSLSNTIYF
TRBD1 TRBJ2-7 NA TRBV28 TGTGCCAGCAGTTTTTCCTCCGGGACAGGGAGGGCCGAGCAGTACTTC CASSFSSGTGRAEQYF
TRBD1 TRBJ2-7 NA TRBV6-1 TGTGCCAGCAGTGGGACAGGAAGCTCCTACGAGCAGTACTTC CASSGTGSSYEQYF
TRBD2 TRBJ2-1 NA TRBV28 TGTGCCAGCAGTTTCGGGACTAGCGGGAGGGAGGAGCAGTTCTTC CASSFGTSGREEQFF
NA TRBJ2-7 NA TRBV2 TGTGCCAGCAGTGAACAGGGGAGCTCCTACGAGCAGTACTTC CASSEQGSSYEQYF
TRBD1 TRBJ2-7 NA TRBV5-4 TGTGCCAGCAGCCCGGGACAGGGGGCTTACGAGCAGTACTTC CASSPGQGAYEQYF
NA TRBJ1-5 NA TRBV18 TGTGCCAGCTCACCACGACAAGGCAATCAGCCCCAGCATTTT CASSPRQGNQPQHF
NA TRBJ1-1 NA TRBV19 TGTGCCAGTAGTCCGCCAGGGGATGGCGCTGAAGCTTTCTTT CASSPPGDGAEAFF
NA TRBJ1-2 NA TRBV19 TGTGCCAGTAGTATGGGTCAGGGGAGCTATGGCTACACCTTC CASSMGQGSYGYTF
NA TRBJ1-5 NA TRBV28 TGTGCCAGCAGTTTGGCCAATCAGCCCCAGCATTTT CASSLANQPQHF
TRBD1 TRBJ2-3 NA TRBV9 TGTGCCAGCAGCGTTACAGGGGGCAGATTCACAGATACGCAGTATTTT CASSVTGGRFTDTQYF
NA TRBJ2-5 NA TRBV2 TGTGCCAGCAGCCCCAGGGATGAGACCCAGTACTTC CASSPRDETQYF
NA TRBJ2-3 NA TRBV5-5 TGTGCCAGCAGCTTGGTAGGACTTAGCACAGATACGCAGTATTTT CASSLVGLSTDTQYF
NA TRBJ2-2 NA TRBV13 TGTGCCAGCAGCTTAGGCCAGATCACCGGGGAGCTGTTTTTT CASSLGQITGELFF
NA TRBJ1-6 NA TRBV7-8 TGTGCCAGCAGCTTAGTGGGTGGGGCGCGGAATTCACCCCTCCACTTT CASSLVGGARNSPLHF
TRBD1 TRBJ1-1 NA TRBV6-5 TGTGCCAGCAGACGACAGGGGGGTTGGACTGAAGCTTTCTTT CASRRQGGWTEAFF
TRBD1 TRBJ2-7 NA TRBV30 TGTGCCTTGACAGGGAACGGCTACGAGCAGTACTTC CALTGNGYEQYF
TRBD1 TRBJ1-6 NA TRBV6-1 TGTGCCAGCAGTGATCGACAGGGCAATTCACCCCTCCACTTT CASSDRQGNSPLHF
TRBD2 TRBJ2-7 NA TRBV28 TGTGCCAGCAGTTTCCAGCGGGGTAGCTCCTACGAGCAGTACTTC CASSFQRGSSYEQYF
NA TRBJ2-6 NA TRBV7-6 TGTGCCAGCAGCTCCCGTCAGGGGAACTCTGGGGCCAACGTCCTGACTTTC CASSSRQGNSGANVLTF
TRBD1 TRBJ2-7 NA TRBV9 TGTGCCAGCAGCCATACAGGGGTGGGGGAGCAGTACTTC CASSHTGVGEQYF